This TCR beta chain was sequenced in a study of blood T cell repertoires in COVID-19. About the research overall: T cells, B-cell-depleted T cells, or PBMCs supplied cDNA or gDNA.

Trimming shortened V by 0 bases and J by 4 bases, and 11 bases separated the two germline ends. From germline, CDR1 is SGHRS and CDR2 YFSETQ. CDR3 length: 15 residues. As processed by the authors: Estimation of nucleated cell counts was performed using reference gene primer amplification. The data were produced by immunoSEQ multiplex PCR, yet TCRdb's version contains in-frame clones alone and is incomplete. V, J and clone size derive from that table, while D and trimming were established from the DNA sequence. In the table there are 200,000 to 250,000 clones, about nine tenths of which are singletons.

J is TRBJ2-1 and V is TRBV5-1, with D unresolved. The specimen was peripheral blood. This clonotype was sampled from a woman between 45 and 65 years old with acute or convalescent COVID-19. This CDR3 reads CASSLGPEWYNEQFF. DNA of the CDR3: TGCGCCAGCAGCTTGGGTCCGGAGTGGTACAATGAGCAGTTCTTC.